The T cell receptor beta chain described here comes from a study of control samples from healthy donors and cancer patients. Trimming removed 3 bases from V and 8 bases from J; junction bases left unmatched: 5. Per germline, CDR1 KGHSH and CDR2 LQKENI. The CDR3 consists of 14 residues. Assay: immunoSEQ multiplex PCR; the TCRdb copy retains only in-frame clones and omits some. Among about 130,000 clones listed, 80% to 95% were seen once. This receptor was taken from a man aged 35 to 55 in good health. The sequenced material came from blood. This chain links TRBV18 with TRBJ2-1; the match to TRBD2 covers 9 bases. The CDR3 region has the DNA TGTGCCAGCTCACCTGGCGGGGGGGCACATGAGCAGTTCTTC. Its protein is CASSPGGGAHEQFF.